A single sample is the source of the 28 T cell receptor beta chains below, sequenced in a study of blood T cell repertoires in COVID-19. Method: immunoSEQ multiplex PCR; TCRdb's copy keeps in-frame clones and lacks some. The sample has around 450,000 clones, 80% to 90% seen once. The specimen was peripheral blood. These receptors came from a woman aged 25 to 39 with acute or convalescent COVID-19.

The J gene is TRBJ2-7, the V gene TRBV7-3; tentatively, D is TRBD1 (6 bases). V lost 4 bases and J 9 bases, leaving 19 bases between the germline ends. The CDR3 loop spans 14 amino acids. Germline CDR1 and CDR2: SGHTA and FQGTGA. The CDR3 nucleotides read TGTGCCAGCAGCTCTGACAGGCTTCTAGAGGTGCAGTACTTC. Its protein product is CASSSDRLLEVQYF.

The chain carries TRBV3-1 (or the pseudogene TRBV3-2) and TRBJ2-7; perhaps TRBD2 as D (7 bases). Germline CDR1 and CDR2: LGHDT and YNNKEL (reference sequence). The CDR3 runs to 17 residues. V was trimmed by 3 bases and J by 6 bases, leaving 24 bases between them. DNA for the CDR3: TGTGCCAGCAGCCACACCTCCTTAGGAGGGGGGAGGGGCGAGCAGTACTTC. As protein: CASSHTSLGGGRGEQYF.

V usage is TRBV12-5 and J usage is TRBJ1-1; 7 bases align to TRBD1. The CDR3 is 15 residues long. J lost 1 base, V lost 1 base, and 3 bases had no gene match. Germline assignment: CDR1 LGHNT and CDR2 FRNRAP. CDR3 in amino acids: CASGLGTGQNTEAFF. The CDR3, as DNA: TGTGCTAGTGGTTTGGGGACAGGACAGAACACTGAAGCTTTCTTT.

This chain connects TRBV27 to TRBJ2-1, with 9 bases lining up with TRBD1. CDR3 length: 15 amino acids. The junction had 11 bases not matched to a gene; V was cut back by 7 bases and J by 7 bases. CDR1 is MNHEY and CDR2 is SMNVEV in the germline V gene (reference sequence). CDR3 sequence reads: CASTITGTGINEQFF. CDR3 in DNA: TGTGCCAGCACCATAACGGGGACAGGGATAAATGAGCAGTTCTTC.

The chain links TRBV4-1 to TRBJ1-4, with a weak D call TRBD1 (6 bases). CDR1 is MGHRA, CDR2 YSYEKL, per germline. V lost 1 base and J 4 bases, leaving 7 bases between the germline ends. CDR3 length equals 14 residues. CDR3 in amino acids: CASSQGGGNEKLFF. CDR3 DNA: TGCGCCAGCAGCCAAGGAGGGGGTAATGAAAAACTGTTTTTT.

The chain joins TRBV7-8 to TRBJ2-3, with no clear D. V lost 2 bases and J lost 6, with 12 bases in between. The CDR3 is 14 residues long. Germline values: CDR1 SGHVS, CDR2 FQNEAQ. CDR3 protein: CASSLLIRGDTQYF. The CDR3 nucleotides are TGTGCCAGCAGCTTATTAATTCGTGGCGATACGCAGTATTTT.

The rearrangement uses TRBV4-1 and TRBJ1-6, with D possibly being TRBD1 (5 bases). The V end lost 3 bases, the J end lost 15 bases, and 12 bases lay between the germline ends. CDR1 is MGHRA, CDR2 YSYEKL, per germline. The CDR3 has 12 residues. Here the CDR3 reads CASSHNQDNLHF. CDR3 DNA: TGCGCCAGCAGCCACAATCAGGACAACCTCCACTTT.

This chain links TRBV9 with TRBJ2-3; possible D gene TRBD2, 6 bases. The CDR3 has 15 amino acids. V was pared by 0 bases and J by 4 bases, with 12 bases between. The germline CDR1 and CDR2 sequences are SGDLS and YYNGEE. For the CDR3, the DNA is TGTGCCAGCAGCGTAGCACTGGGGAGGTCAGATACGCAGTATTTT. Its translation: CASSVALGRSDTQYF.

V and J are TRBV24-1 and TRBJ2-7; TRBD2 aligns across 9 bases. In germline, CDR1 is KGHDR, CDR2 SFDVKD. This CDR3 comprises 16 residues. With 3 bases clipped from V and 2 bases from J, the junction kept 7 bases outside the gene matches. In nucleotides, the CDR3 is TGTGCCACCAGTGATCCTAAGCGGGGGGATACCTACGAGCAGTACTTC. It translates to CATSDPKRGDTYEQYF.

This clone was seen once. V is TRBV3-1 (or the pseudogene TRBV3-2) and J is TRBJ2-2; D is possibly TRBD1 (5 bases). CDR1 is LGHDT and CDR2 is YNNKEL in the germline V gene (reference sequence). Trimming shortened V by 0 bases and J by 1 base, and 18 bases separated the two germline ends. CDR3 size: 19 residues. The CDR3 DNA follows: TGTGCCAGCAGCCAAGAGGGGTCAAGGGGCGCTTTGAACACCGGGGAGCTGTTTTTT. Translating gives CASSQEGSRGALNTGELFF.

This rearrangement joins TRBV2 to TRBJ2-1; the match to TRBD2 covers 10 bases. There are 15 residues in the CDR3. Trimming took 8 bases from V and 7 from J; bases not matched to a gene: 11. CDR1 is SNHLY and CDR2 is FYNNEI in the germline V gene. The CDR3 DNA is TGTGCCAGCGGGTCAGCGGGGGGGCCTATGAATGAGCAGTTCTTC. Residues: CASGSAGGPMNEQFF.

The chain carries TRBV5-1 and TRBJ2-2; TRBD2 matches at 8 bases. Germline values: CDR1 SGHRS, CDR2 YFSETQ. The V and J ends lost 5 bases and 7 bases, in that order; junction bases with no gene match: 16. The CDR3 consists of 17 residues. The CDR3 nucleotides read TGCGCCAGCAGAAGCGGGGGTCAAGAATATCCGATCGGGGAGCTGTTTTTT. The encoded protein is CASRSGGQEYPIGELFF.

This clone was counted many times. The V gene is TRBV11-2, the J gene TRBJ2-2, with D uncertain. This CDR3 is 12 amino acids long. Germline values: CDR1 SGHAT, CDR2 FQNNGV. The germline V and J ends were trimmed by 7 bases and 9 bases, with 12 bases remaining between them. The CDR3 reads CASTPSPRELFF. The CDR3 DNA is TGTGCCAGCACCCCGTCCCCTAGGGAGCTGTTTTTT.

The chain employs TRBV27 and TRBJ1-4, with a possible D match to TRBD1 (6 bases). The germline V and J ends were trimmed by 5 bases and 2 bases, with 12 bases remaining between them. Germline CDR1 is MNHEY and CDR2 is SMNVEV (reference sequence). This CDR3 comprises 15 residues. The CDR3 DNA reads TGTGCCAGCAGTAAGCGGACAGAGACTAATGAAAAACTGTTTTTT. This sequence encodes CASSKRTETNEKLFF.

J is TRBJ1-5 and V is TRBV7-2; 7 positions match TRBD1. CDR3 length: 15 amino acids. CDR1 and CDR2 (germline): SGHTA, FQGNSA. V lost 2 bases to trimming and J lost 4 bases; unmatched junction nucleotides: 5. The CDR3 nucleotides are TGTGCCAGCAGCTTAAGGGCAGGGGGAAATCAGCCCCAGCATTTT. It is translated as CASSLRAGGNQPQHF.

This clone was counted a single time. CDR3 bases: TGTGCCAGCAGAGAAAGACAGGGAGCGTCCTACGAGCAGTACTTC. Its protein product is CASRERQGASYEQYF. The chain is built from TRBV28 and TRBJ2-7; 7 bases fit TRBD1. The V gene's germline CDR1 is MDHEN and CDR2 SYDVKM. V trimming: 6 bases; J trimming: 1 base; junction bases outside the gene matches: 9. This CDR3 is 15 amino acids long.

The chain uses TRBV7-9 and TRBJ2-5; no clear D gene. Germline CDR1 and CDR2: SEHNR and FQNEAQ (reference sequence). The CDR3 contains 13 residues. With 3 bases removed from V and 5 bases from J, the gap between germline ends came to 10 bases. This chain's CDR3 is CASSFDTQETQYF. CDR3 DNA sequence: TGTGCCAGCAGCTTCGACACCCAGGAGACCCAGTACTTC.

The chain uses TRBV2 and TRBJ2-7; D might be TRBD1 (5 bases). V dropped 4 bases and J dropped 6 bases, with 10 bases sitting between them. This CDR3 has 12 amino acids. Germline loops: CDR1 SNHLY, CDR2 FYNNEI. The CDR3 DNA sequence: TGTGCCAGCAGTGGACAGCTCTCCGAGCAGTACTTC. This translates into CASSGQLSEQYF.

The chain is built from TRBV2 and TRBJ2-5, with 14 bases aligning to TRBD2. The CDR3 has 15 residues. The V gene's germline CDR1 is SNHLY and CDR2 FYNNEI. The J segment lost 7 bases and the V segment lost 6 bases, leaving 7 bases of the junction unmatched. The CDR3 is CASRPGLAGGWTQYF. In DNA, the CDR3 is TGTGCCAGCAGGCCCGGACTAGCGGGGGGCTGGACCCAGTACTTC.

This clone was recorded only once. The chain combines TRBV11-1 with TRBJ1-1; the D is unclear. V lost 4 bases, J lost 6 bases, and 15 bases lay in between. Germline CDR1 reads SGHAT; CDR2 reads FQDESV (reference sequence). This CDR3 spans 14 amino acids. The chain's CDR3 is CASSSGREVPEAFF. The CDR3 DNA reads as TGTGCCAGCAGCTCGGGGAGGGAGGTTCCTGAAGCTTTCTTT. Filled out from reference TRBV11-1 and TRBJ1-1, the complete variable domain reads EAEVAQSPRYKITEKSQAVAFWCDPISGHATLYWYRQILGQGPELLVQFQDESVVDDSQLPKDRFSAERLKGVDSTLKIQPAELGDSAMYLCASSSGREVPEAFFGQGTRLTVV.

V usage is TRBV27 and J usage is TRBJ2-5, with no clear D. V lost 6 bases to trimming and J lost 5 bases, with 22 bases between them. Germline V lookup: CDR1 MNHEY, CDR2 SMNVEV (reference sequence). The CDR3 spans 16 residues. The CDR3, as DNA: TGTGCCAGCAGCCATACCCCGGCAATGGGCCGGGAGACCCAGTACTTC. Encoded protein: CASSHTPAMGRETQYF.

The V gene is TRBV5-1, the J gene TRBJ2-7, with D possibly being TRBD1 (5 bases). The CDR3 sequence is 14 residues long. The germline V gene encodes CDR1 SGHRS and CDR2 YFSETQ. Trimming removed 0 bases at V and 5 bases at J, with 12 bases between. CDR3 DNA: TGCGCCAGCAGCTTGGGTCAGGGTAGTGACGAGCAGTACTTC. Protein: CASSLGQGSDEQYF.

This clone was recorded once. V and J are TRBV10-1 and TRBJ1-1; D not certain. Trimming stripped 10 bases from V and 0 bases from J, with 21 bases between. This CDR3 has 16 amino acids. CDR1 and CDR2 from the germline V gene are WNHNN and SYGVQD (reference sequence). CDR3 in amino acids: CATAPSSYSMNTEAFF. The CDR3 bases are TGCGCCACCGCCCCCTCCTCCTACAGCATGAACACTGAAGCTTTCTTT.

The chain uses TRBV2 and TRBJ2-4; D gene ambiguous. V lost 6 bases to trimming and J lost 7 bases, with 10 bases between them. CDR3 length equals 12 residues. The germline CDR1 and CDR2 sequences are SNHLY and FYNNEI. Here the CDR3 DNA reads TGTGCCAGCAGCGAGACTGGTAACATTCAGTACTTC. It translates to CASSETGNIQYF.

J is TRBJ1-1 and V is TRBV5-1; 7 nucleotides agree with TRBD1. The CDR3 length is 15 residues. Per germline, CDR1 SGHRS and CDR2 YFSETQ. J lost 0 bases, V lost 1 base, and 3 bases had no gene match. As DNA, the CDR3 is TGCGCCAGCAGCTTGTCGCAGGGGGTGAACACTGAAGCTTTCTTT. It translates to CASSLSQGVNTEAFF. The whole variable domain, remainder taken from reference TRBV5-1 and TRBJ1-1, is KAGVTQTPRYLIKTRGQQVTLSCSPISGHRSVSWYQQTPGQGLQFLFEYFSETQRNKGNFPGRFSGRQFSNSRSEMNVSTLELGDSALYLCASSLSQGVNTEAFFGQGTRLTVV.

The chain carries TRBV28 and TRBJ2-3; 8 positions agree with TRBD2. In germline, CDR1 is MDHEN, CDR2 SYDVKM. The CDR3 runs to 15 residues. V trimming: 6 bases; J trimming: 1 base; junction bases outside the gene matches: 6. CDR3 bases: TGTGCCAGCAGATTAGGACTAGCCGGCACAGATACGCAGTATTTT. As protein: CASRLGLAGTDTQYF.

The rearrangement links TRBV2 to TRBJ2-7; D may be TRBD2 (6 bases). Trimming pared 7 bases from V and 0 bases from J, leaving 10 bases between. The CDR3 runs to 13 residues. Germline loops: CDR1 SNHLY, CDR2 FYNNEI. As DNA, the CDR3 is TGTGCCAGCATTGCGGGGTCCTCCTACGAGCAGTACTTC. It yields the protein CASIAGSSYEQYF. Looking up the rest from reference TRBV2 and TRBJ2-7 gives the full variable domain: EPEVTQTPSHQVTQMGQEVILRCVPISNHLYFYWYRQILGQKVEFLVSFYNNEISEKSEIFDDQFSVERPDGSNFTLKIRSTKLEDSAMYFCASIAGSSYEQYFGPGTRLTVT.

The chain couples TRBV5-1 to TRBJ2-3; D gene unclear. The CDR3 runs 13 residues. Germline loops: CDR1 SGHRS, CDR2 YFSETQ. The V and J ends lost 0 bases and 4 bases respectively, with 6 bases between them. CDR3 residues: CASSLDLSDTQYF. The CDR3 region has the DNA TGCGCCAGCAGCTTGGACTTGTCAGATACGCAGTATTTT.